One sample yielded the 19 T cell receptor beta chains listed below, sequenced in a study of neurological immune-mediated disorders. TCRdb recomputed calls from the 5' RACE reads with MiXCR, one row per CDR3 protein. The sample shows approximately 87,000 distinct CDR3 sequences, around an eighth of them seen only once. The sequencing input was PBMCs. Every receptor here comes from a woman aged 45-65 years in good health.

This clonotype was counted ten times or more. The rearrangement links TRBV7-8 to TRBJ2-7; TRBD1 aligns across 10 bases. CDR3 length equals 14 residues. With V trimmed by 5 bases and J by 5 bases, 6 bases remained unmatched. Germline lookup yields CDR1 SGHVS and CDR2 FQNEAQ. In nucleotides, the CDR3 is TGTGCCAGCAGCCTAAGACAGGGGGCCGACGAGCAGTACTTC. It codes for CASSLRQGADEQYF.

This clonotype was seen repeatedly, ten times or more. V and J are TRBV5-1 and TRBJ2-5; D could derive from TRBD1 or TRBD2 (5 bases each). The germline CDR1 and CDR2 sequences are SGHRS and YFSETQ. V lost 4 bases and J 5 bases, leaving 12 bases between the germline ends. The CDR3 has 13 amino acids. The DNA for the CDR3 is TGCGCCAGCAGCGGGGCTAGCCACGAGACCCAGTACTTC. It is translated as CASSGASHETQYF.

The sample holds a few counts of this clonotype. The chain joins TRBV30 to TRBJ2-5; TRBD1 might be the D (6 bases). There are 15 residues in the CDR3. V lost 3 bases to trimming and J lost 2 bases, with 16 bases between them. Per germline, CDR1 GTSNPN and CDR2 SVGIG (reference sequence). DNA for the CDR3: TGTGCCTGGAGCCGTCAGGGGTTCGGGCAAGAGACCCAGTACTTC. Residues: CAWSRQGFGQETQYF.

The sample holds many counts of this clonotype. The gene calls are TRBV11-2 and TRBJ2-7; the match to TRBD1 covers 8 bases. Trimming at V came to 2 bases and at J to 0 bases, leaving 6 bases not matched to a gene. The CDR3 is 16 residues long. Germline CDR1 and CDR2: SGHAT and FQNNGV. The CDR3 DNA reads as TGTGCCAGCAGCTTACTGGGACAGGTCGCCTCCTACGAGCAGTACTTC. As protein: CASSLLGQVASYEQYF.

Many counts were recorded for this clonotype. V gene TRBV20-1 combines with J gene TRBJ2-3, with 8 bases fitting TRBD1. The germline gives CDR1 DFQATT, CDR2 SNEGSKA (reference sequence). The junction had 4 bases not matched to a gene; V was cut back by 8 bases and J by 0 bases. The CDR3 length is 13 residues. The DNA of the CDR3 is TGCAGTCAGGGGGCCCCTAGCACAGATACGCAGTATTTT. This encodes CSQGAPSTDTQYF.

This clonotype was counted many times. The chain recombines TRBV7-8 with TRBJ2-7; D gene ambiguous. In germline, CDR1 is SGHVS, CDR2 FQNEAQ. Trimming took off 5 bases at V and 3 bases at J, with 14 bases between the two ends. This CDR3 is built from 14 residues. The CDR3: CASSRRATNYEQYF. The CDR3 DNA reads as TGTGCCAGCAGCAGACGGGCCACCAACTACGAGCAGTACTTC. Full variable domain (missing parts from reference TRBV7-8 and TRBJ2-7): GAGVSQSPRYKVAKRGQDVALRCDPISGHVSLFWYQQALGQGPEFLTYFQNEAQLDKSGLPSDRFFAERPEGSVSTLKIQRTQQEDSAVYLCASSRRATNYEQYFGPGTRLTVT.

This clonotype was counted at least ten times. CDR3 in DNA: TGTGCCAGCAGGGGGACAGGGCCCTACGAGCAGTACTTC. It translates to CASRGTGPYEQYF. V usage is TRBV25-1 and J usage is TRBJ2-7; 9 nucleotides align to TRBD1. The junction had 2 bases not matched to a gene; V was cut back by 6 bases and J by 2 bases. Germline V gives CDR1 MGHDK, CDR2 SYGVNS. CDR3 length: 13 amino acids.

At least ten counts were recorded for this clonotype. The chain is built from TRBV28 and TRBJ2-1, with 12 positions matching TRBD2. Germline lookup yields CDR1 MDHEN and CDR2 SYDVKM. The CDR3 contains 15 residues. The CDR3 sequence is CAVLGTSGQYNEQFF. CDR3 DNA sequence: TGTGCGGTACTCGGGACTAGCGGGCAATACAATGAGCAGTTCTTC.

This clonotype was observed at least ten times. V gene TRBV28 combines with J gene TRBJ2-5; possibly TRBD2 for D (5 bases). V lost 3 bases and J lost 5, with 19 bases in between. Germline loops: CDR1 MDHEN, CDR2 SYDVKM. CDR3 length: 16 residues. The CDR3 region is CASSFPLPGIDETQYF. CDR3 bases: TGTGCCAGCAGTTTTCCCTTACCCGGGATCGATGAGACCCAGTACTTC.

This clonotype was counted many times. V gene TRBV6-5 combines with J gene TRBJ2-7; TRBD2 matches 14 bases. With 2 bases clipped from V and 5 bases from J, the junction kept 11 bases outside the gene matches. CDR3 length: 18 amino acids. Germline assignment: CDR1 MNHEY and CDR2 SVGAGI. In nucleotides, the CDR3 is TGTGCCAGCAGTTACCGGAGACTAGCGGGGGGGCCTATCCACGAGCAGTACTTC. This translates into CASSYRRLAGGPIHEQYF.

V usage is TRBV7-3 and J usage is TRBJ2-1; D is perhaps TRBD1 (6 bases). Germline lookup yields CDR1 SGHTA and CDR2 FQGTGA. Trimming stripped 5 bases from V and 4 bases from J, with 24 bases between. This CDR3 has 18 residues. The CDR3 DNA follows: TGTGCCAGCAGCCCTGGGGGCCCATTACTAGTGGCTTACAATGAGCAGTTCTTC. Amino acids: CASSPGGPLLVAYNEQFF.

The rearrangement links TRBV29-1 to TRBJ2-5; perhaps D is TRBD1 or TRBD2 (5 bases each). The germline V and J ends were trimmed by 8 bases and 5 bases, with 9 bases remaining between them. The germline gives CDR1 SQVTM, CDR2 ANQGSEA. This CDR3 is built from 10 residues. The CDR3 DNA sequence: TGCAGCTTATGGGGGGAGACCCAGTACTTC. Translated, it gives CSLWGETQYF.

This clonotype showed up many times. V usage is TRBV7-2 and J usage is TRBJ2-6; 11 bases agree with TRBD1. This CDR3 comprises 16 residues. Germline values: CDR1 SGHTA, CDR2 FQGNSA. J was trimmed by 5 bases and V by 3 bases; bases with no gene match: 3. The CDR3 DNA reads TGTGCCAGCAGCTTGGGACAGGGGGGCTGGGCCAACGTCCTGACTTTC. This sequence encodes CASSLGQGGWANVLTF.

The table lists this clonotype with many counts. CDR3 sequence: CASSLTADRGDGYTF. The CDR3 nucleotides are TGCGCCAGCAGCTTGACCGCGGACAGGGGCGATGGCTACACCTTC. This chain uses TRBV5-1 with TRBJ1-2; 9 nucleotides agree with TRBD1. Germline CDR1 is SGHRS and CDR2 is YFSETQ. Germline trimming cut 1 base from V and 6 bases from J; bases unmatched to any gene: 7. CDR3 length: 15 residues.

This clonotype came up a few times. The genes are TRBV6-2 or TRBV6-3 and TRBJ2-2; the match to TRBD2 covers 15 bases. Germline V gene sequence: CDR1 MNHEY, CDR2 SVGEGT. V trimming: 2 bases; J trimming: 0 bases; junction bases outside the gene matches: 4. The CDR3 runs 19 residues. Here the CDR3 DNA reads TGTGCCAGCAGTTACATGGGACTAGCGGGAGGTTCGAACACCGGGGAGCTGTTTTTT. Residues: CASSYMGLAGGSNTGELFF.

As for this clonotype: A much larger clone differs by one base, so this may be a read error. This chain links TRBV28 with TRBJ2-3; TRBD1 aligns across 8 bases. Germline V gene data show CDR1 as MDHEN and CDR2 as SYDVKM. The CDR3 extends over 15 amino acids. The CDR3 protein is CVSSWTGPSTDTQYF. Here the CDR3 DNA reads TGTGTCAGCAGTTGGACAGGGCCTAGCACAGATACGCAGTATTTT.

This clonotype was detected ten times or more. V is TRBV5-1 and J is TRBJ2-7, with D possibly TRBD1 on 7 matching bases. The CDR3 loop spans 14 amino acids. V shed 5 bases and J shed 3 bases, with 15 bases lying between them. The germline CDR1 and CDR2 sequences are SGHRS and YFSETQ. Here the CDR3 reads CASSQAGQYYEQYF. The CDR3 DNA reads as TGCGCCAGCAGTCAGGCGGGACAGTACTACGAGCAGTACTTC.

There are many counts of this clonotype. The chain carries TRBV5-1 and TRBJ1-2, with TRBD1 identical over 7 bases. The germline CDR1 and CDR2 sequences are SGHRS and YFSETQ. The junction had 11 bases not matched to a gene; V was cut back by 4 bases and J by 8 bases. This CDR3 spans 14 amino acids. In DNA form, the CDR3 reads TGCGCCAGCAGCCCGGGACAGACTGTTCGGGGCTACACCTTC. It translates to CASSPGQTVRGYTF.

This clonotype was seen repeatedly, ten times or more. The chain combines TRBV2 with TRBJ2-6; 8 bases are a match to TRBD1. V was pared by 4 bases and J by 2 bases, with 10 bases of the junction left unmatched. This CDR3 region has 18 residues. The V gene's germline CDR1 is SNHLY and CDR2 FYNNEI. The CDR3 DNA reads as TGTGCCAGCAGTGGTGGACAGGGCAGGTGGCCTGGGGCCAACGTCCTGACTTTC. The encoded protein is CASSGGQGRWPGANVLTF.